This T cell receptor beta chain was sequenced during a study of PD-1 blockade in classical Hodgkin lymphoma. Described time point: cycle 4 day 1 (C4D1), after less than 7 weeks of nivolumab. After autologous stem cell transplantation all patients relapsed, and prior brentuximab vedotin exposure differed between cohorts. Reported best responses ranged across complete response, partial response or progressive disease. Broader study findings: Those starting nivolumab under 1 year post-ASCT were excluded. Newly diagnosed patients had diversity similar to the baseline diversity of complete responders.

TCRdb keeps only in-frame clones here, not all; method: immunoSEQ multiplex PCR. Here the sample spans approximately 29,000 clones, almost 85% being singletons. To note about this clone: The antigen remains undetermined.

This sequence was found in a human donor with classical Hodgkin lymphoma. Source: peripheral blood mononuclear cells (PBMCs), taken before the fourth cycle of nivolumab.

CDR3 bases: TGTGCCAGCAGCCAAGATACAACAGCCCAAGAGACCCAGTACTTC. Its protein is CASSQDTTAQETQYF. The chain links TRBV4-2 to TRBJ2-5; D unresolved. CDR3 length: 15 amino acids. Trimming cost V 0 bases and J 1 base, with 9 bases left between them. Germline CDR1 reads LGHNA; CDR2 reads YNFKEQ.